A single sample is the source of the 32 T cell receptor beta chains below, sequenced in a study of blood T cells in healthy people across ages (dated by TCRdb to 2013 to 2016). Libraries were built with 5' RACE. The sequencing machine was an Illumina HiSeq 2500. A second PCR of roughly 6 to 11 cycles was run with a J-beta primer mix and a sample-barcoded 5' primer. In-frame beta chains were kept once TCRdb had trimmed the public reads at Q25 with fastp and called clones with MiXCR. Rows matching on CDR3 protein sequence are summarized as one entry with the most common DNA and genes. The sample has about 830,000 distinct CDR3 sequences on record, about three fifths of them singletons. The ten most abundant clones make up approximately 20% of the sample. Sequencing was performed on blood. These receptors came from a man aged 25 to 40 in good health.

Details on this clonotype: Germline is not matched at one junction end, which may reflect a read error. CDR3 region: CANSYTGTQYF. For the CDR3, the DNA is TGTGCCAACAGTTACACCGGCACGCAGTATTTT. The rearrangement uses TRBV6-6 and TRBJ2-3; no reliable D call. The length of the CDR3 is 11 residues. Germline CDR1 MNHNY, CDR2 SVGAGI (reference sequence).

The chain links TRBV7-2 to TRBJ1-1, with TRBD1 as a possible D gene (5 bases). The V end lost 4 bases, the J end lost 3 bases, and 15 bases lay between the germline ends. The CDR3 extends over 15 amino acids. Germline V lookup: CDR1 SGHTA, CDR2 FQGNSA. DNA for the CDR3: TGTGCCAGCAGCTGGCGAGGGGCCACAGACACTGAAGCTTTCTTT. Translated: CASSWRGATDTEAFF. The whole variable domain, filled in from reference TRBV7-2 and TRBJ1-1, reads GAGVSQSPSNKVTEKGKDVELRCDPISGHTALYWYRQSLGQGLEFLIYFQGNSAPDKSGLPSDRFSAERTGGSVSTLTIQRTQQEDSAVYLCASSWRGATDTEAFFGQGTRLTVV.

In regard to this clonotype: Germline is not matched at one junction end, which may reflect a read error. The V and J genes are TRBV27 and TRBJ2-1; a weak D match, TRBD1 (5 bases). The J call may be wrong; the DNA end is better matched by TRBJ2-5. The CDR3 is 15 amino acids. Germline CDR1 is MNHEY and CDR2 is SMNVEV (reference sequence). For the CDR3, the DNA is TGTGCCAGCAGTTCACTCCCAGGGCTCCAAGAGGCCCAGTACTTC. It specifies CASSSLPGLQEAQYF.

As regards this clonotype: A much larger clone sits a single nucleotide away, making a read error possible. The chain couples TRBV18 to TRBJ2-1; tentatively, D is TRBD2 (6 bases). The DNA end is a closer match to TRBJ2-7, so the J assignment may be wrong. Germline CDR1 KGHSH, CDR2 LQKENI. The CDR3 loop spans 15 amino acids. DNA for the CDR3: TGTGCCAGCTCACCTAATAGCGGATCCTACAATGAGCAGTACTTC. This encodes CASSPNSGSYNEQYF.

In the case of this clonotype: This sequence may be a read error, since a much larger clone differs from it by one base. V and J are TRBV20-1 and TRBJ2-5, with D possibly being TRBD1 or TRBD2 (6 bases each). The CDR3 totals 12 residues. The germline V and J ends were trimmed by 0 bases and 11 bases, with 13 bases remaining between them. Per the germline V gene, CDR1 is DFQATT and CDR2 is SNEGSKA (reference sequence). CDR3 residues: CSARERDNEQYF. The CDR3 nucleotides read TGCAGTGCTAGAGAGCGGGACAATGAGCAGTACTTC.

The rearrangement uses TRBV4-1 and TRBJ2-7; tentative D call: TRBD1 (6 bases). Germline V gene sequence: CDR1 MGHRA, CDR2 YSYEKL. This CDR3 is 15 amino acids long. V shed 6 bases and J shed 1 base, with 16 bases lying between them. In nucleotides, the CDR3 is TGCGCCAGCAGACCAACTTGGACAGAATCCTACGAGCAGTACTTC. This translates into CASRPTWTESYEQYF.

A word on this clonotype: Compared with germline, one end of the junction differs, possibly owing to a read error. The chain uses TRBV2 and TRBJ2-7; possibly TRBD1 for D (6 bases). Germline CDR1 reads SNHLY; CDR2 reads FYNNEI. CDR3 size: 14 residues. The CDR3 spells CTSSEGGQFYEQYF. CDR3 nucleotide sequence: TGTACCAGCAGTGAAGGGGGACAATTCTACGAGCAGTACTTC. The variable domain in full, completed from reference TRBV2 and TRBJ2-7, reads EPEVTQTPSHQVTQMGQEVILRCVPISNHLYFYWYRQILGQKVEFLVSFYNNEISEKSEIFDDQFSVERPDGSNFTLKIRSTKLEDSAMYFCTSSEGGQFYEQYFGPGTRLTVT.

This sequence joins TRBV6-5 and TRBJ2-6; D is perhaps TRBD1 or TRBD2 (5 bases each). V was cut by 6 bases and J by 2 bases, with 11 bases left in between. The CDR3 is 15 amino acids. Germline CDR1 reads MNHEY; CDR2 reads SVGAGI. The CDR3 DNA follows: TGTGCCAGCAGACCCGGGGACCCTGGGGCCAACGTCCTGACTTTC. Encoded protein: CASRPGDPGANVLTF.

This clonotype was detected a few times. The CDR3 region is CASSQKPREYLLGEQYF. Written as DNA, the CDR3 is TGTGCCAGCAGCCAGAAACCCCGGGAATACCTCTTGGGGGAGCAGTACTTC. This chain links TRBV4-2 with TRBJ2-5; D may match TRBD1 or TRBD2 (5 bases each). Trimming cost V 3 bases and J 11 bases, with 28 bases left between them. The CDR3 is 17 residues long. The germline V gene encodes CDR1 LGHNA and CDR2 YNFKEQ.

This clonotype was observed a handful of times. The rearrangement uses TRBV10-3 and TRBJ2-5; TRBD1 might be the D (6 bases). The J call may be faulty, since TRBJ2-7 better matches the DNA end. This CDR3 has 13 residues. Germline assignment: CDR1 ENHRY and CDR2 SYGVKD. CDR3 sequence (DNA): TGTGCCACCTCGGCTCGGACAGCCGCCGAGCAGTACTTC. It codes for CATSARTAAEQYF.

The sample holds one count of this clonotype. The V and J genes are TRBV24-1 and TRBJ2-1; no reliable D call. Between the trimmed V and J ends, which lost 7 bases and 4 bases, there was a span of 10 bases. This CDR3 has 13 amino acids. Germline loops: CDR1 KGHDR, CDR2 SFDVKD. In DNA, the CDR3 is TGTGCCACCAGCAAAGACGATTACAATGAGCAGTTCTTC. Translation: CATSKDDYNEQFF.

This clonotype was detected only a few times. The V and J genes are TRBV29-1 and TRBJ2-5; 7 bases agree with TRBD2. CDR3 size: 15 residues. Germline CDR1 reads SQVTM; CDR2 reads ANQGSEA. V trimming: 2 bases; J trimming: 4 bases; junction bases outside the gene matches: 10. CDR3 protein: CSVETGGGTGETQYF. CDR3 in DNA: TGCAGCGTTGAAACGGGGGGTGGGACCGGAGAGACCCAGTACTTC.

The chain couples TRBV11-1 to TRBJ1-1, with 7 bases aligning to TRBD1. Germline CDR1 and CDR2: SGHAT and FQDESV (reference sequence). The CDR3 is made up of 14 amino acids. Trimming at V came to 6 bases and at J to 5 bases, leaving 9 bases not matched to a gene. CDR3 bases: TGTGCCAGCAGATCTCGACAGGGACGAACTGAAGCTTTCTTT. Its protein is CASRSRQGRTEAFF.

CDR3 protein: CSANWDSGFYGYTF. CDR3 DNA: TGCAGTGCTAATTGGGACTCAGGATTTTATGGCTACACCTTC. The rearrangement joins TRBV20-1 to TRBJ1-2; D is perhaps TRBD1 (5 bases). This CDR3 comprises 14 residues. Trimming left V 4 bases short and J 5 bases short, with 17 bases between. Germline CDR1 reads DFQATT; CDR2 reads SNEGSKA (reference sequence).

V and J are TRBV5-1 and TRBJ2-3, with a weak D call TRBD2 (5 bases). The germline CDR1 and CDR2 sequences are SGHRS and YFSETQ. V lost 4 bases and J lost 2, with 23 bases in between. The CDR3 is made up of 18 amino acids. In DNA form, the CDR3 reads TGCGCCAGCAGCCTGGATTGGGGAGCAGATAGTTCCACAGATACGCAGTATTTT. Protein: CASSLDWGADSSTDTQYF.

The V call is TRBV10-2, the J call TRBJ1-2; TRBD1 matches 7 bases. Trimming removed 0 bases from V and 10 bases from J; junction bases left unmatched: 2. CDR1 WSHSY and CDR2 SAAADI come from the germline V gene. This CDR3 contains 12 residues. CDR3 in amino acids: CASSESGTAYTF. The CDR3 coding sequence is TGCGCCAGCAGTGAGTCGGGGACAGCCTACACCTTC.

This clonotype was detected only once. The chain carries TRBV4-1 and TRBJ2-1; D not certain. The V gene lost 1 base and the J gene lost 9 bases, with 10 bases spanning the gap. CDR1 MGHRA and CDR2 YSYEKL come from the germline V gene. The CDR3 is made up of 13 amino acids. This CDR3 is CASSQALAGEQFF. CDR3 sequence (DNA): TGCGCCAGCAGCCAAGCCTTAGCCGGTGAGCAGTTCTTC.

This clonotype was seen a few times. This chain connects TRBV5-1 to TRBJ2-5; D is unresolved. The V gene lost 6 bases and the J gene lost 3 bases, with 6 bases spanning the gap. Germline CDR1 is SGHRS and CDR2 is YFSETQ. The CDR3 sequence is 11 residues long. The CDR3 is CASTEKETQYF. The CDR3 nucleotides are TGCGCCAGCACTGAGAAAGAGACCCAGTACTTC.

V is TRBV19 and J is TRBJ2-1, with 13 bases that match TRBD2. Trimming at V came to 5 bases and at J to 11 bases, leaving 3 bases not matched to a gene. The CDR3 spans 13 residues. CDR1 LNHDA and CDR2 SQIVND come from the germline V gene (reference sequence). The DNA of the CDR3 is TGTGCCAGTAGTGGACTAGCGGGAGAACAGCAGTTCTTC. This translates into CASSGLAGEQQFF.

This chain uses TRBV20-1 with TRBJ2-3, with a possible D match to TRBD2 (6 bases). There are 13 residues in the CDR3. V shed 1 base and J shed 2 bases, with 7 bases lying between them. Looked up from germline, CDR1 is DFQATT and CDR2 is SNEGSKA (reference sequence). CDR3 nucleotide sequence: TGCAGTGCTAGAGTAGCGGCCACAGATACGCAGTATTTT. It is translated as CSARVAATDTQYF.

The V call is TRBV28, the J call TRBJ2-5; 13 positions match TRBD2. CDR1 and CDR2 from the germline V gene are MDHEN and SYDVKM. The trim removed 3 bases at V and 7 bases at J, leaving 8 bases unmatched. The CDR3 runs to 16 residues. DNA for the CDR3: TGTGCCAGCAGTTTTCGGACTAGCGGGAGATTTGGGACCCAGTACTTC. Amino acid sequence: CASSFRTSGRFGTQYF.

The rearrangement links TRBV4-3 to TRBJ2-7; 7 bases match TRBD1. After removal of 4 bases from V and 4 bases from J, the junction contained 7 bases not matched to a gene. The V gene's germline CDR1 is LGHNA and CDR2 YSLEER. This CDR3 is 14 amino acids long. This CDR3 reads CASSRRQGHYEQYF. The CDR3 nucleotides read TGCGCCAGCAGCCGCAGACAGGGTCATTACGAGCAGTACTTC.

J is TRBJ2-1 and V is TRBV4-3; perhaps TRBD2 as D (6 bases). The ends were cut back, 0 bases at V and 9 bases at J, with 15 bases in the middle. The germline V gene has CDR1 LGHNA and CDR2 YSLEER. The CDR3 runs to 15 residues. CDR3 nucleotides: TGCGCCAGCAGCCAAGAGGACGGGAGAGGGGCTGAGCAGTTCTTC. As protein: CASSQEDGRGAEQFF.

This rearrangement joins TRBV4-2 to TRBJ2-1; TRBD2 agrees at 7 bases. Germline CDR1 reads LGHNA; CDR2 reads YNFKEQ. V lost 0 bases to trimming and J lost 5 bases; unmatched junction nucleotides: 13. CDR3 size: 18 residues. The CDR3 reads CASSQEVVWRETDNEQFF. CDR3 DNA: TGTGCCAGCAGCCAAGAAGTAGTCTGGCGGGAGACCGACAATGAGCAGTTCTTC.

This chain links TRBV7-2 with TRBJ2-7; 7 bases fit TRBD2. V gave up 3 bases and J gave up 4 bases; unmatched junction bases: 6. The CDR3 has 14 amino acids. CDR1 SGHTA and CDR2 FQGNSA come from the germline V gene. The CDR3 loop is CASSFVGGPYEQYF. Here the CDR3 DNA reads TGTGCCAGCAGCTTTGTGGGAGGGCCATACGAGCAGTACTTC.

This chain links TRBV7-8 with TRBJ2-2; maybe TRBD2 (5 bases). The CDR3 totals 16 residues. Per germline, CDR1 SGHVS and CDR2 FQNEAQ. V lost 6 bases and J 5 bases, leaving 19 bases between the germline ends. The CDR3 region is CASSPNPAAGTGELFF. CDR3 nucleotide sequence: TGTGCCAGCAGTCCCAACCCGGCGGCGGGTACCGGGGAGCTGTTTTTT.

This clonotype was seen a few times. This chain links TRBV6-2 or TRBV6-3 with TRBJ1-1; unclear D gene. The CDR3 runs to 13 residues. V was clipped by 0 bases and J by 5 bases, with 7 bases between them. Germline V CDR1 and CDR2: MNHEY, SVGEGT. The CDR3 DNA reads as TGTGCCAGCAGTTACTCTCGCTGGACTGAAGCTTTCTTT. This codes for CASSYSRWTEAFF.

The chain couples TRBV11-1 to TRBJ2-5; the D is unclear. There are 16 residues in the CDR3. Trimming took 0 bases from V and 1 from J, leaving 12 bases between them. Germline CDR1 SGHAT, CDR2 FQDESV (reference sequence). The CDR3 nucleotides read TGTGCCAGCAGCTTAGCGGTAGCCCTCCCCCAAGAGACCCAGTACTTC. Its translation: CASSLAVALPQETQYF. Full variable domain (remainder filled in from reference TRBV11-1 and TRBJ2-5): EAEVAQSPRYKITEKSQAVAFWCDPISGHATLYWYRQILGQGPELLVQFQDESVVDDSQLPKDRFSAERLKGVDSTLKIQPAELGDSAMYLCASSLAVALPQETQYFGPGTRLLVL.

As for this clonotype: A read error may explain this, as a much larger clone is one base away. Written as DNA, the CDR3 is TGTGCCGGCAGCTTAGTGGTAGGCCAGCCCCAGCATTTT. It translates to CAGSLVVGQPQHF. The chain uses TRBV7-2 and TRBJ1-5; D unclear. This CDR3 comprises 13 residues. Germline V gives CDR1 SGHTA, CDR2 FQGNSA.

CDR3 loop: CAISEGLAGADYTQYF. In nucleotides, the CDR3 is TGTGCCATCAGTGAAGGGCTAGCGGGAGCGGACTATACGCAGTATTTT. The chain links TRBV10-3 to TRBJ2-3; 10 bases are shared with TRBD2. V shed 3 bases, J shed 7 bases, and the junction held 10 bases outside the gene matches. Germline V lookup: CDR1 ENHRY, CDR2 SYGVKD. The CDR3 is 16 residues long.

This CDR3 reads CASRNSGGSNNEQFF. The CDR3 DNA reads as TGTGCCAGCCGAAATAGCGGGGGGTCCAACAATGAGCAGTTCTTC. This rearrangement joins TRBV12-3 or TRBV12-4 to TRBJ2-1, with 10 bases matching TRBD2. CDR3 size: 15 residues. V dropped 8 bases and J dropped 5; count of bases not matched to a gene: 9.

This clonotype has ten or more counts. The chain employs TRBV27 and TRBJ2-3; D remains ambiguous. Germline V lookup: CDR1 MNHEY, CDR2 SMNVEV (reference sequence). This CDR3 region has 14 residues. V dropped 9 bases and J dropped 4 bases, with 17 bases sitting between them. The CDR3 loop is CASQPGPAADTQYF. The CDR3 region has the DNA TGTGCCAGTCAACCGGGCCCCGCAGCAGATACGCAGTATTTT.